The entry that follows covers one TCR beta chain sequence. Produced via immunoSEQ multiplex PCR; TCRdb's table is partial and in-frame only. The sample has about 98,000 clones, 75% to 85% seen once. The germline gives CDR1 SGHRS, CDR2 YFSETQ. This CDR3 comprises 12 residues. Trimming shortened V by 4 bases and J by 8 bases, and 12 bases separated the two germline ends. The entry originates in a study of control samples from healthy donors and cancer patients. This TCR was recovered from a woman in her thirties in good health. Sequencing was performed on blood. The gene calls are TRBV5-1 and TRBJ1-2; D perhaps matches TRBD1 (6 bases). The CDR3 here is CASSPRGAGYTF. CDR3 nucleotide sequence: TGCGCCAGCAGCCCCCGGGGGGCCGGCTACACCTTC.